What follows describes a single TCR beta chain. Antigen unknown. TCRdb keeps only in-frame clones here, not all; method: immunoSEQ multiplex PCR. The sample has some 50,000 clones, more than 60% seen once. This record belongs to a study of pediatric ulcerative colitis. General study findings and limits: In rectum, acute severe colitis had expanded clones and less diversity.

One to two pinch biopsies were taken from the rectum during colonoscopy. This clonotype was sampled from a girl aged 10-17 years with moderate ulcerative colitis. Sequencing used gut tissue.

The CDR3 region has the DNA TGTGCCAGCAGCAGTGGGAGCGGGGCGGTCTACAATGAGCAGTTCTTC. This codes for CASSSGSGAVYNEQFF. The gene calls are TRBV5-4 and TRBJ2-1, with 7 bases fitting TRBD2. After removal of 4 bases from V and 3 bases from J, the junction contained 10 bases not matched to a gene. Germline CDR1 is SGHNT and CDR2 is YYREEE (reference sequence). CDR3 length: 16 residues.